This T cell receptor beta chain was sequenced in a study of blood T cell repertoires in COVID-19. Study details: Both acute and convalescent COVID-19 samples were obtained from the United States, Italy and Spain. The analysed material was cDNA or gDNA that came from T cells, B-cell-depleted T cells, or PBMCs.

Authors' methods: How many nucleated cells were present was estimated from reference gene primer amplification. Clones were sequenced by immunoSEQ multiplex PCR, and TCRdb holds only the in-frame ones, with some missing. V, J and clone size are those of that table, while D and trimming were read from the DNA. This sample has under 200,000 clones, with roughly 87% found just once. V was clipped by 4 bases and J by 4 bases; unmatched bases: 16. The germline gives CDR1 SGHRS, CDR2 YFSETQ. The CDR3 is made up of 17 amino acids. V is TRBV5-1 and J is TRBJ2-7, with 8 bases matching TRBD1. This TCR derives from a man between 60 and 75 years old with active or convalescent COVID-19. Sequenced material: peripheral blood. The CDR3 loop reads CASSRTTPDRAEYEQYF. The DNA of the CDR3 is TGCGCCAGCAGCCGGACCACTCCGGACAGGGCGGAATACGAGCAGTACTTC.